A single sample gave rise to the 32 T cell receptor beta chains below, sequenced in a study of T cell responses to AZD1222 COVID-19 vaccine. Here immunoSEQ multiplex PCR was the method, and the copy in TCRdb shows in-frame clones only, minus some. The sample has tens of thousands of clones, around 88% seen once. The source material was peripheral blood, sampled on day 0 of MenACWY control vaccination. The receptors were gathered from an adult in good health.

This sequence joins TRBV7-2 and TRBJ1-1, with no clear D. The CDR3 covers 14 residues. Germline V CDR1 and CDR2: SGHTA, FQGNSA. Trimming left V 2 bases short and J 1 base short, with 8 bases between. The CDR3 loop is CASSLNSGNTEAFF. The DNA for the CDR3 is TGTGCCAGCAGCTTAAACAGCGGGAACACTGAAGCTTTCTTT. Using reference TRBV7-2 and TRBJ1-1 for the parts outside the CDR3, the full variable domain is GAGVSQSPSNKVTEKGKDVELRCDPISGHTALYWYRQSLGQGLEFLIYFQGNSAPDKSGLPSDRFSAERTGGSVSTLTIQRTQQEDSAVYLCASSLNSGNTEAFFGQGTRLTVV.

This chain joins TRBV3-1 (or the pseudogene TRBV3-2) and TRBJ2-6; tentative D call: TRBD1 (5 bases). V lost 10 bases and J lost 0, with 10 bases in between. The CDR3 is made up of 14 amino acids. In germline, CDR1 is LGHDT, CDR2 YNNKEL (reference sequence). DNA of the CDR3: TGTGCCACCCAGGGTAGCTCTGGGGCCAACGTCCTGACTTTC. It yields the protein CATQGSSGANVLTF.

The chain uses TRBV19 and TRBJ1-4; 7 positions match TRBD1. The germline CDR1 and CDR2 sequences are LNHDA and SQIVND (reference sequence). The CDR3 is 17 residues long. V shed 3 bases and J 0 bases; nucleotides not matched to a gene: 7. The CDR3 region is CASSIGQAVTTNEKLFF. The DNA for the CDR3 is TGTGCCAGTAGTATCGGACAGGCCGTAACAACTAATGAAAAACTGTTTTTT.

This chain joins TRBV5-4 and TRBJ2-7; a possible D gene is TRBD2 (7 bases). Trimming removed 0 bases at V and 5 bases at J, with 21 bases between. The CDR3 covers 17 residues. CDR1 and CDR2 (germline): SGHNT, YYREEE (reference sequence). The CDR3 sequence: CASSLGGAAGARHEQYF. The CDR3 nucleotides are TGTGCCAGCAGCTTGGGGGGAGCGGCGGGGGCCCGCCACGAGCAGTACTTC.

The DNA of the CDR3 is TGTGCCAGCAGTCCCCGGACAGGCGGGGTATACGAGCAGTACTTC. Translating it yields CASSPRTGGVYEQYF. The V and J genes are TRBV6-5 and TRBJ2-7, with a weak D call TRBD1 (7 bases). V shed 5 bases and J shed 4 bases, with 18 bases lying between them. Germline CDR1 reads MNHEY; CDR2 reads SVGAGI. The CDR3 length is 15 residues.

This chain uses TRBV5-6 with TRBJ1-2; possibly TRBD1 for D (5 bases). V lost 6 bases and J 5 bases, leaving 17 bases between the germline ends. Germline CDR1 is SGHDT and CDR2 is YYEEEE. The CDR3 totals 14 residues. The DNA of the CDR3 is TGTGCCAGCAACAAGGGGCTCCAGATTTATGGCTACACCTTC. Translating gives CASNKGLQIYGYTF.

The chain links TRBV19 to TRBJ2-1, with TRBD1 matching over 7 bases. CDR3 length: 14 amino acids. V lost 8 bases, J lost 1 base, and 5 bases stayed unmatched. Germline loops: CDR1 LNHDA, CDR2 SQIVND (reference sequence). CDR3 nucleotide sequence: TGTGCCAGTGATCCAGGGGGATCCTACAATGAGCAGTTCTTC. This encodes CASDPGGSYNEQFF.

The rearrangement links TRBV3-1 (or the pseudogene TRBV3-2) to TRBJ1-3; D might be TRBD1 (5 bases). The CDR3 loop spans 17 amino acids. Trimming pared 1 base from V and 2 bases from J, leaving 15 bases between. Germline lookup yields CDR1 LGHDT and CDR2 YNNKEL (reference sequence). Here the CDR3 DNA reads TGTGCCAGCAGCCAAGGACACTCAGGGCGTACTGGAAACACCATATATTTT. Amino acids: CASSQGHSGRTGNTIYF.

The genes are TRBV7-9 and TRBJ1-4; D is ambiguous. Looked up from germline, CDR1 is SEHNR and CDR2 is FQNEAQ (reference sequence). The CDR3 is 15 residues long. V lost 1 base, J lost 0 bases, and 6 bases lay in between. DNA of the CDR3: TGTGCCAGCAGCTTAGGGTATACAACTAATGAAAAACTGTTTTTT. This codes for CASSLGYTTNEKLFF. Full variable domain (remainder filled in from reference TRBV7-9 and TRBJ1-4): DTGVSQNPRHKITKRGQNVTFRCDPISEHNRLYWYRQTLGQGPEFLTYFQNEAQLEKSRLLSDRFSAERPKGSFSTLEIQRTEQGDSAMYLCASSLGYTTNEKLFFGSGTQLSVL.

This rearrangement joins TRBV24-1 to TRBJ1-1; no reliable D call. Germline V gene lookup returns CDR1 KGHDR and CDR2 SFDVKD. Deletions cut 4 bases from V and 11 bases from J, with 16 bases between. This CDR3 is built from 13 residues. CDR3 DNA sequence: TGTGCCACCAGTGACCCCGTTACCGATTCGGCTTTCTTT. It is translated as CATSDPVTDSAFF.

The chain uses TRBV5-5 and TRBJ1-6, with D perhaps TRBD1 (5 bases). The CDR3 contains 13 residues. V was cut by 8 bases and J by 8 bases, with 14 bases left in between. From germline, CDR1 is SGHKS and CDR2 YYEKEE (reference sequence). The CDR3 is CASGTRMDSPLHF. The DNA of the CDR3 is TGTGCCAGTGGGACGAGGATGGATTCACCCCTCCACTTT.

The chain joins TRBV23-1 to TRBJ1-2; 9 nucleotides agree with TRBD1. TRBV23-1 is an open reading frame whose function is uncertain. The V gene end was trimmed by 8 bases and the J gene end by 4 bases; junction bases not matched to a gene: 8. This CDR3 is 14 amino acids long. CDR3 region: CASRTPGQGYGYTF. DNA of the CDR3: TGCGCCAGCCGAACTCCGGGACAGGGCTATGGCTACACCTTC.

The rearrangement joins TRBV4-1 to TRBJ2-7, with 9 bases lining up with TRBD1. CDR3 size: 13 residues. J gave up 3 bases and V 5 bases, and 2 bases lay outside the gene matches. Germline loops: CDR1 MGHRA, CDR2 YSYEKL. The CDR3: CASSGTGSYEQYF. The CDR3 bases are TGCGCCAGCAGCGGGACAGGGAGCTACGAGCAGTACTTC.

CDR3 nucleotide sequence: TGTGCCAGCAGTGAAACAGGGAATCAGCCCCAGCATTTT. It translates to CASSETGNQPQHF. The chain carries TRBV6-1 and TRBJ1-5; D may be TRBD1 (6 bases). The CDR3 loop spans 13 amino acids. The germline V gene encodes CDR1 MNHNS and CDR2 SASEGT. Trimming left V 2 bases short and J 4 bases short, with 6 bases between.

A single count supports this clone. In DNA form, the CDR3 reads TGTGCCAGCAGTGAAGGGGGGGCAGGGATGAACACTGAAGCTTTCTTT. Translation: CASSEGGAGMNTEAFF. The chain has TRBV25-1 and TRBJ1-1; D perhaps matches TRBD1 (6 bases). This CDR3 spans 16 amino acids. Trimming took 2 bases from V and 0 from J, leaving 13 bases between them. The germline gives CDR1 MGHDK, CDR2 SYGVNS.

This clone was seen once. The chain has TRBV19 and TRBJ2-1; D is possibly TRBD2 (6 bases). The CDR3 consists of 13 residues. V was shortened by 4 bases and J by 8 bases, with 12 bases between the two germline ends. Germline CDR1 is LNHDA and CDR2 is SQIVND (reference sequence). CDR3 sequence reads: CASSRRRADEQFF. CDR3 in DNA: TGTGCCAGTAGTAGGAGGAGGGCCGATGAGCAGTTCTTC.

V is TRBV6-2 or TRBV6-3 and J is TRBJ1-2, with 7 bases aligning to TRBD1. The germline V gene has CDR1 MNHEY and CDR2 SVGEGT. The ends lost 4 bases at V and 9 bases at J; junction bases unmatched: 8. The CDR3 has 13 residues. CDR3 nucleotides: TGTGCCAGCAGTTCACCCGGGACAGAGAGCTACACCTTC. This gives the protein CASSSPGTESYTF.

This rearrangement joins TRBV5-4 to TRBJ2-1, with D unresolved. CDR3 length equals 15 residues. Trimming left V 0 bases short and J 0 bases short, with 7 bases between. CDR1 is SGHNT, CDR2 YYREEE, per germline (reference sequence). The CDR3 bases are TGTGCCAGCAGCTTGGATCCGACCTCCTACAATGAGCAGTTCTTC. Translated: CASSLDPTSYNEQFF. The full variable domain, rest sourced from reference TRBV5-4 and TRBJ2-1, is ETGVTQSPTHLIKTRGQQVTLRCSSQSGHNTVSWYQQALGQGPQFIFQYYREEENGRGNFPPRFSGLQFPNYSSELNVNALELDDSALYLCASSLDPTSYNEQFFGPGTRLTVL.

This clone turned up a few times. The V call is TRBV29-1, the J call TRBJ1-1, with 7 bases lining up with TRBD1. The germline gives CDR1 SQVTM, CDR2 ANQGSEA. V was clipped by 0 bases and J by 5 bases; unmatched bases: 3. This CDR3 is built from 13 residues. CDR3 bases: TGCAGCGTTGAAGATCGGGGACAGACTGAAGCTTTCTTT. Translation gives CSVEDRGQTEAFF.

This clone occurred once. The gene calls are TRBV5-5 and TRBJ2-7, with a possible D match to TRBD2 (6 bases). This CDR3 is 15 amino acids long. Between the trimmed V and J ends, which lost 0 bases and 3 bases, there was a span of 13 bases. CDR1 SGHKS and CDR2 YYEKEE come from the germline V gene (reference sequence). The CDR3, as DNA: TGTGCCAGCAGCTTGGAGGCAGGAGGGAGCTACGAGCAGTACTTC. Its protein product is CASSLEAGGSYEQYF.

CDR3 sequence reads: CASSLGTAYSNQPQHF. As DNA, the CDR3 is TGTGCCAGTAGTCTCGGGACGGCCTATAGCAATCAGCCCCAGCATTTT. V is TRBV19 and J is TRBJ1-5; maybe TRBD1 (5 bases). This CDR3 comprises 16 residues. With 5 bases removed from V and 0 bases from J, the gap between germline ends came to 14 bases. Germline V lookup: CDR1 LNHDA, CDR2 SQIVND (reference sequence).

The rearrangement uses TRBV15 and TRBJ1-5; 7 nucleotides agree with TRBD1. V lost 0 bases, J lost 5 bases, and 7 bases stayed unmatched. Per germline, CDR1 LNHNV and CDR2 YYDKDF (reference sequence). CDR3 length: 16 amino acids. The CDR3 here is CATSRETGRMYQPQHF. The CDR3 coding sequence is TGTGCCACCAGCAGAGAGACAGGGCGGATGTATCAGCCCCAGCATTTT.

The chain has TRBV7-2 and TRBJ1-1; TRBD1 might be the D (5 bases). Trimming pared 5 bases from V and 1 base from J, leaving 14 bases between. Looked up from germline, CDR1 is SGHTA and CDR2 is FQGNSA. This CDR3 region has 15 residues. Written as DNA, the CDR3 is TGTGCCAGCAGCCTGACCGCTGGGGGGAACACTGAAGCTTTCTTT. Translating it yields CASSLTAGGNTEAFF.

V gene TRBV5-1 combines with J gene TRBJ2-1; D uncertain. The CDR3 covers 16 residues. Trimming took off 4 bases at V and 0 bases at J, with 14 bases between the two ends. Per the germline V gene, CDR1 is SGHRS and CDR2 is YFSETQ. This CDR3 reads CASSLVDNRSYNEQFF. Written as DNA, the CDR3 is TGCGCCAGCAGCCTGGTTGACAATCGCTCCTACAATGAGCAGTTCTTC.

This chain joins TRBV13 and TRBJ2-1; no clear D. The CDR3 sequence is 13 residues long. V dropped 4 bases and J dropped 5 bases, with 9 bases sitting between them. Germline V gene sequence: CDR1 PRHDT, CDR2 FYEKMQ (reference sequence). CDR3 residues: CASSSGPNNEQFF. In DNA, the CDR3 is TGTGCCAGCAGCTCTGGCCCAAACAATGAGCAGTTCTTC.

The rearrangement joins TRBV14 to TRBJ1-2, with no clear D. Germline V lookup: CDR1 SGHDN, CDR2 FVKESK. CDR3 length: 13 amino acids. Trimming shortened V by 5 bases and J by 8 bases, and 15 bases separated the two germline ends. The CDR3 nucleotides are TGTGCCAGCAGCGCAGTCCTTTCGGGAGGCTACACCTTC. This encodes CASSAVLSGGYTF.

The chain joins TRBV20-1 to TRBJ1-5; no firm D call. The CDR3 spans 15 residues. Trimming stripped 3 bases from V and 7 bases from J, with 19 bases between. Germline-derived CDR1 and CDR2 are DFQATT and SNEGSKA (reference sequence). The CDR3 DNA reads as TGCAGTGCTAGTGGGCTCAGGCAGGCGGGCCAGCCCCAGCATTTT. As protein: CSASGLRQAGQPQHF.

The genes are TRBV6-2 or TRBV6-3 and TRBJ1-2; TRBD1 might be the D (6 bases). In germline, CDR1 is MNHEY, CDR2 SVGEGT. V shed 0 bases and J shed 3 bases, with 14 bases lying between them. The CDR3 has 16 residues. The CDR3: CASSYSLEGGDYGYTF. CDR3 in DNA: TGTGCCAGCAGTTACTCATTGGAGGGGGGAGACTATGGCTACACCTTC.

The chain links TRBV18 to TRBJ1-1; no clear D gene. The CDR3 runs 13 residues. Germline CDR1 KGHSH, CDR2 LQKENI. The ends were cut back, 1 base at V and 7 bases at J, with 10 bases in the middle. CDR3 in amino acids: CASSPRDLSEAFF. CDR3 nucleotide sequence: TGTGCCAGCTCACCACGGGATCTAAGTGAAGCTTTCTTT.

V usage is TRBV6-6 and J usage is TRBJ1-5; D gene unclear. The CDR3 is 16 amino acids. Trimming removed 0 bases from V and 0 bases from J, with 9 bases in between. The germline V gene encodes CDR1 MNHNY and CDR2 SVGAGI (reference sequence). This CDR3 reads CASSYSGNPSNQPQHF. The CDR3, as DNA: TGTGCCAGCAGTTACTCTGGGAATCCTAGCAATCAGCCCCAGCATTTT.

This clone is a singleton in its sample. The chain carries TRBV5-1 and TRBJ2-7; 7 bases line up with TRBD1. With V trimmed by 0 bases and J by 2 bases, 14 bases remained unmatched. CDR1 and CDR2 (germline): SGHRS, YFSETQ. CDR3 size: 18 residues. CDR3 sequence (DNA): TGCGCCAGCAGCTTGGAACCGGACAGGCTAAGTGGGGCCTACGAGCAGTACTTC. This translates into CASSLEPDRLSGAYEQYF.

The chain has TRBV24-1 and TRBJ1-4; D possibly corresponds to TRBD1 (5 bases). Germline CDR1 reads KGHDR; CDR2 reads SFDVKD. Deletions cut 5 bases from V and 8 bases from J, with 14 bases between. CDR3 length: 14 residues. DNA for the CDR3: TGTGCCACCAGTGGGGGGGGAAAAAAAGAAAAACTGTTTTTT. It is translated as CATSGGGKKEKLFF.